This T cell receptor beta chain was recovered during a study of cytomegalovirus exposure and HLA in healthy donors. Amplification used 60 Vbeta primers and 13 Jbeta primers. This table comes from immunoSEQ multiplex PCR, and its TCRdb copy is limited to in-frame clones, with some not included. Of approximately 89,000 clones detected, about 75% appear once; the ten largest clones hold around 10%. This clonotype originated in a man aged 25 to 40 in good health and CMV-seropositive. The sequencing input was PBMCs.

The CDR3 DNA follows: TGTGCCAGCAGCGTGGGGACAGGGAGCTCCTATGGCTACACCTTC. Translated, it gives CASSVGTGSSYGYTF. The J gene is TRBJ1-2, the V gene TRBV9, with 9 positions matching TRBD1. V lost 2 bases to trimming and J lost 4 bases; unmatched junction nucleotides: 6. Per the germline V gene, CDR1 is SGDLS and CDR2 is YYNGEE. The CDR3 consists of 15 residues.